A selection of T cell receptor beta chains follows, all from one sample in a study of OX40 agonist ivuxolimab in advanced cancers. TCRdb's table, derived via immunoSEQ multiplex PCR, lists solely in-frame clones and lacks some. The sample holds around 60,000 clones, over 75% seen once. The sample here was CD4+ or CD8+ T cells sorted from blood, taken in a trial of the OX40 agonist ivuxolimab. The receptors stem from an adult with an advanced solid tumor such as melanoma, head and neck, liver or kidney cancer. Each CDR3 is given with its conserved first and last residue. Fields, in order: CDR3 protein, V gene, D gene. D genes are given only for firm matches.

CDR3 protein: CASIPVRIMNTEAFF
V gene: TRBV28
D gene: .

CDR3 protein: CAWRALGINTGELFF
V gene: TRBV30
D gene: .

CDR3 protein: CASSHLAGPEQYF
V gene: TRBV4-1
D gene: .

CDR3 protein: CAIHRGGADTQYF
V gene: TRBV10-3
D gene: .

CDR3 protein: CASSQAASGNNEQYF
V gene: TRBV4-2
D gene: TRBD2

CDR3 protein: CASSPYEHRGIYGYTF
V gene: TRBV27
D gene: TRBD1

CDR3 protein: CASSSNQGAETQYF
V gene: TRBV5-4
D gene: TRBD1

CDR3 protein: CASSTLGQGNTEAFF
V gene: TRBV19
D gene: TRBD1

CDR3 protein: CASRDTGEETQYF
V gene: TRBV28
D gene: .

CDR3 protein: CASSPGHTEAFF
V gene: TRBV18
D gene: .

CDR3 protein: CASSEIGRPSAFF
V gene: TRBV6-1
D gene: .

CDR3 protein: CASSEEVQNPEQYF
V gene: TRBV5-4
D gene: .